Sequencing of this T cell receptor (beta chain) was carried out in a study of CD8 T cells in Susac syndrome. An input of about 0.45 to 1 ug of RNA was subjected to reverse transcription using random hexamers. Amplification of TCR beta CDR3 by immunoSEQ multiplex PCR spanned 54 Vbeta and 13 Jbeta. TCRdb reprocessed the immunoSEQ multiplex PCR reads with MiXCR, giving one entry per CDR3 protein. This table holds about 210,000 distinct CDR3 sequences, 95% found once. Study-wide results and caveats: Regarding the TCR sequencing and HLA analysis, the study admitted that a relatively small number of individuals were involved.

TCR beta from blood CD8+ and CD4+ T cells was sequenced. Comments on this clonotype: Its antigen is unknown.

The CDR3 runs 14 residues. J lost 12 bases, V lost 0 bases, and 7 bases had no gene match. Germline CDR1 LGHNA, CDR2 YNFKEQ. The gene calls are TRBV4-2 and TRBJ2-1; TRBD1 matches 8 bases. The clonotype comes from a human donor with multiple sclerosis. Sequenced material: CD4+ T cells from PBMCs. The CDR3 loop is CASSQDFDRGGQFF. As DNA, the CDR3 is TGTGCCAGCAGCCAAGATTTCGACAGGGGAGGGCAGTTCTTC.